Presented here are 22 T cell receptor beta chains from one specimen sequenced in a study of blood T cell repertoires in COVID-19 (dated by TCRdb to about 2020). Library preparation employed the immunoSEQ multiplex PCR assay. TCRdb provides this immuneACCESS table in a form limited to in-frame rearrangements. Some clones are lacking; in checked studies, under half of them reflect an unresolved V gene, and why the rest are absent is not known. This sample gives about 210,000 clones in total; about 80% of them show up just once. The top ten hold approximately 6.9% of the sample. Sequences were obtained from peripheral blood. Every receptor here comes from a man aged 55 to 70 with acute or convalescent COVID-19.

The chain recombines TRBV5-4 with TRBJ2-5, with D perhaps matching TRBD1 (6 bases). V was shortened by 0 bases and J by 3 bases, with 9 bases between the two germline ends. The CDR3 has 14 residues. The germline V gene has CDR1 SGHNT and CDR2 YYREEE (reference sequence). The CDR3 DNA reads TGTGCCAGCAGCTTGGAACAGGGTGAAGAGACCCAGTACTTC. This gives the protein CASSLEQGEETQYF.

The sample holds one count of this clone. The genes are TRBV7-3 and TRBJ2-3, with D maybe TRBD2 (5 bases). The germline V gene encodes CDR1 SGHTA and CDR2 FQGTGA. The CDR3 contains 14 residues. Trimming stripped 5 bases from V and 4 bases from J, with 13 bases between. CDR3 amino acids: CASSQLLGADTQYF. The CDR3 DNA reads TGTGCCAGCAGCCAACTACTAGGTGCAGATACGCAGTATTTT. The complete variable domain, with remaining parts taken from reference TRBV7-3 and TRBJ2-3, reads GAGVSQTPSNKVTEKGKYVELRCDPISGHTALYWYRQSLGQGPEFLIYFQGTGAADDSGLPNDRFFAVRPEGSVSTLKIQRTERGDSAVYLCASSQLLGADTQYFGPGTRLTVL.

This clone was picked up a small number of times. The chain couples TRBV29-1 to TRBJ2-1, with 10 bases lining up with TRBD1. The CDR3 has 14 residues. CDR1 SQVTM and CDR2 ANQGSEA come from the germline V gene. V was pared by 7 bases and J by 3 bases, with 6 bases of the junction left unmatched. CDR3 sequence reads: CSAPDRGLYNEQFF. CDR3 DNA: TGCAGCGCCCCAGACAGGGGGCTCTACAATGAGCAGTTCTTC.

This clone was observed a few times. The rearrangement uses TRBV4-3 and TRBJ2-3; D call uncertain. The CDR3 loop spans 13 amino acids. Per the germline V gene, CDR1 is LGHNA and CDR2 is YSLEER. The V end lost 1 base, the J end lost 8 bases, and 10 bases lay between the germline ends. The chain's CDR3 is CASSQVPTGTQYF. CDR3 DNA sequence: TGCGCCAGCAGCCAAGTCCCCACCGGTACGCAGTATTTT.

The chain has TRBV6-2 or TRBV6-3 and TRBJ2-3, with 11 nucleotides matching TRBD2. The CDR3 length is 16 residues. V was clipped by 6 bases and J by 3 bases; unmatched bases: 8. Germline V gene sequence: CDR1 MNHEY, CDR2 SVGEGT. The CDR3 loop is CASSSRLAGLTDTQYF. Here the CDR3 DNA reads TGTGCCAGCAGCTCTCGACTAGCGGGGTTAACAGATACGCAGTATTTT.

This chain uses TRBV20-1 with TRBJ2-1, with D perhaps TRBD2 (7 bases). Trimming cost V 3 bases and J 5 bases, with 17 bases left between them. The CDR3 extends over 15 amino acids. Per germline, CDR1 DFQATT and CDR2 SNEGSKA (reference sequence). In DNA, the CDR3 is TGCAGTGCTAGTAGAAGGGGGGGGATAGACAATGAGCAGTTCTTC. Translating it yields CSASRRGGIDNEQFF.

The chain is built from TRBV19 and TRBJ1-2, with D possibly being TRBD1 (5 bases). Deletions cut 2 bases from V and 8 bases from J, with 12 bases between. This CDR3 spans 13 amino acids. Germline CDR1 LNHDA, CDR2 SQIVND (reference sequence). The CDR3, as DNA: TGTGCCAGTAGTATATCCAGGGCTGACGGCTACACCTTC. Its protein is CASSISRADGYTF.

The chain links TRBV20-1 to TRBJ2-7; the D is unclear. Germline-derived CDR1 and CDR2 are DFQATT and SNEGSKA (reference sequence). V lost 3 bases and J 5 bases, leaving 14 bases between the germline ends. This CDR3 has 13 amino acids. CDR3 region: CSASSPGIDEQYF. CDR3 DNA sequence: TGCAGTGCTAGTAGTCCGGGTATCGACGAGCAGTACTTC.

A single count supports this clone. CDR3 protein: CATSESGQGSIYEQYF. CDR3 sequence (DNA): TGTGCCACCAGTGAGTCCGGACAGGGATCCATCTACGAGCAGTACTTC. The chain joins TRBV24-1 to TRBJ2-7; 8 nucleotides agree with TRBD1. CDR3 length equals 16 residues. Germline assignment: CDR1 KGHDR and CDR2 SFDVKD. The V segment lost 4 bases and the J segment 3 bases; nucleotides outside the gene matches: 10.

The rearrangement joins TRBV5-4 to TRBJ2-7, with TRBD1 identical over 7 bases. The CDR3 sequence is 13 residues long. Per the germline V gene, CDR1 is SGHNT and CDR2 is YYREEE (reference sequence). V dropped 2 bases and J dropped 5; count of bases not matched to a gene: 4. DNA of the CDR3: TGTGCCAGCAGCTTAAGGGGGCGCGACGAGCAGTACTTC. This codes for CASSLRGRDEQYF.

The chain carries TRBV2 and TRBJ1-1; D perhaps matches TRBD1 (5 bases). CDR3 length: 13 residues. Germline CDR1 is SNHLY and CDR2 is FYNNEI. V lost 1 base, J lost 10 bases, and 13 bases lay in between. CDR3 sequence: CASSEETGVRAFF. The DNA of the CDR3 is TGTGCCAGCAGTGAAGAAACGGGGGTGCGAGCTTTCTTT.

V usage is TRBV13 and J usage is TRBJ1-1; 9 bases are a match to TRBD1. Germline CDR1 PRHDT, CDR2 FYEKMQ (reference sequence). V lost 4 bases to trimming and J lost 1 base; unmatched junction nucleotides: 4. This CDR3 is built from 15 residues. The CDR3 DNA reads as TGTGCCAGCAGCTCACCGGGACAGGGGAACACTGAAGCTTTCTTT. Translating gives CASSSPGQGNTEAFF.

This clone was picked up a small number of times. This chain uses TRBV7-3 with TRBJ2-2; tentative D call: TRBD1 (5 bases). V was clipped by 4 bases and J by 0 bases, with 15 bases between them. This CDR3 is built from 17 residues. Germline V CDR1 and CDR2: SGHTA, FQGTGA. The CDR3 sequence is CASSSGPYFSNTGELFF. CDR3 nucleotide sequence: TGTGCCAGCAGCTCAGGGCCCTATTTTTCGAACACCGGGGAGCTGTTTTTT.

This chain joins TRBV3-1 (or the pseudogene TRBV3-2) and TRBJ1-2; 8 bases are shared with TRBD1. V trimming: 1 base; J trimming: 7 bases; junction bases outside the gene matches: 8. The CDR3 extends over 15 amino acids. Per germline, CDR1 LGHDT and CDR2 YNNKEL (reference sequence). CDR3 region: CASSQVDTGGSGYTF. The CDR3 nucleotides read TGTGCCAGCAGCCAAGTTGATACAGGGGGATCTGGCTACACCTTC.

This sequence joins TRBV4-1 and TRBJ2-3, with 12 bases fitting TRBD2. The CDR3 consists of 16 residues. V dropped 5 bases and J dropped 3; count of bases not matched to a gene: 6. From germline, CDR1 is MGHRA and CDR2 YSYEKL. CDR3 sequence reads: CASSARTSGKTDTQYF. The CDR3 DNA sequence: TGCGCCAGCAGCGCACGGACTAGCGGGAAAACAGATACGCAGTATTTT.

The chain is built from TRBV24-1 and TRBJ2-2; 8 bases are shared with TRBD1. There are 14 residues in the CDR3. V shed 9 bases and J 4 bases; nucleotides not matched to a gene: 6. Germline CDR1 and CDR2: KGHDR and SFDVKD. DNA for the CDR3: TGTGCCACCGAGGACAGGGCCCTCACCGGGGAGCTGTTTTTT. It translates to CATEDRALTGELFF.

The chain recombines TRBV10-3 with TRBJ2-1, with 10 nucleotides matching TRBD2. This CDR3 spans 15 amino acids. J was trimmed by 8 bases and V by 10 bases; bases with no gene match: 14. Germline V gene lookup returns CDR1 ENHRY and CDR2 SYGVKD. CDR3 amino acids: CATRTSGGGLDEQFF. The CDR3 DNA sequence: TGTGCCACTCGGACTAGCGGAGGGGGGCTGGATGAGCAGTTCTTC.

The J gene is TRBJ2-3, the V gene TRBV6-2 or TRBV6-3; no clear D. Looked up from germline, CDR1 is MNHEY and CDR2 is SVGEGT. The V end was cut by 0 bases, the J end by 0 bases, with 7 bases between. CDR3 size: 15 residues. CDR3 loop: CASSYSIVSTDTQYF. CDR3 bases: TGTGCCAGCAGTTACTCGATAGTTAGCACAGATACGCAGTATTTT.

The chain recombines TRBV12-3 or TRBV12-4 with TRBJ2-7; maybe TRBD2 (6 bases). Trimming took 8 bases from V and 6 from J, leaving 11 bases between them. The CDR3 loop spans 11 amino acids. The CDR3 nucleotides are TGTGCCAGCGGGAGGCAAGGCGAGCAGTACTTC. It encodes CASGRQGEQYF.

CDR3 protein: CASSVGWRDEQFF. The CDR3 DNA is TGTGCCAGCAGCGTAGGCTGGCGGGATGAGCAGTTCTTC. V is TRBV9 and J is TRBJ2-1; tentatively, D is TRBD2 (5 bases). CDR1 SGDLS and CDR2 YYNGEE come from the germline V gene. The V end was cut by 0 bases, the J end by 8 bases, with 9 bases between. This CDR3 has 13 amino acids.

This clone was observed once. The chain links TRBV14 to TRBJ1-1; maybe TRBD1 (5 bases). There are 15 residues in the CDR3. V was pared by 0 bases and J by 1 base, with 9 bases between. The germline V gene encodes CDR1 SGHDN and CDR2 FVKESK. The CDR3 DNA reads as TGTGCCAGCAGCCAAGAGACAGCCTGGAACACTGAAGCTTTCTTT. This sequence encodes CASSQETAWNTEAFF.

In this sample, this clone turned up once. The rearrangement uses TRBV5-4 and TRBJ1-5; 8 positions match TRBD1. V lost 1 base, J lost 5 bases, and 2 bases stayed unmatched. The germline V gene encodes CDR1 SGHNT and CDR2 YYREEE (reference sequence). The CDR3 has 14 amino acids. Written as DNA, the CDR3 is TGTGCCAGCAGCTTGCAGGGGGCCCATCAGCCCCAGCATTTT. It encodes CASSLQGAHQPQHF.